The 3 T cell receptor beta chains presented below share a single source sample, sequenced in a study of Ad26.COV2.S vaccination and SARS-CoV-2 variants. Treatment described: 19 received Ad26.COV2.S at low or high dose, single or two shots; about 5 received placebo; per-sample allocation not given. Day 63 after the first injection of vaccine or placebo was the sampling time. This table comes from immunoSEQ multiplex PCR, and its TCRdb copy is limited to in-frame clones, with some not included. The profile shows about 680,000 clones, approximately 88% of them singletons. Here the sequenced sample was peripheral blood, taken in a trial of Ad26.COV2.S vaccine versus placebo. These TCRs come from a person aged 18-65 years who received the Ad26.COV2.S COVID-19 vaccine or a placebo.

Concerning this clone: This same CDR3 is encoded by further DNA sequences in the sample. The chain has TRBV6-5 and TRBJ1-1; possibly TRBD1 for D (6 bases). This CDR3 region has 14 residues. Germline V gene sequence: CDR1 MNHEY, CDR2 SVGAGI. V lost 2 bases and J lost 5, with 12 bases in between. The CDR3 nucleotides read TGTGCCAGCAGTTACCGGGGGGCGGGTACTGAAGCTTTCTTT. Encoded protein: CASSYRGAGTEAFF.

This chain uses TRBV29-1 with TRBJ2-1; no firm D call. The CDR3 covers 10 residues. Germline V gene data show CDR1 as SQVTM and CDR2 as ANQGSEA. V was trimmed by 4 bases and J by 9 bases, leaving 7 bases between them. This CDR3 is CSVAVAEQFF. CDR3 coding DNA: TGCAGCGTTGCGGTCGCTGAGCAGTTCTTC.

CDR3 bases: TGCGCCAGCAGCCAAGGCGGTGCCGCCCACTATGGCTACACCTTC. This codes for CASSQGGAAHYGYTF. The chain recombines TRBV4-3 with TRBJ1-2; no reliable D call. The germline V and J ends were trimmed by 1 base and 3 bases, with 12 bases remaining between them. In germline, CDR1 is LGHNA, CDR2 YSLEER. This CDR3 comprises 15 residues.